This TCR beta chain was obtained from a study of T cell repertoires in cytomegalovirus infection. Study-level background: Indicated by public TCR beta signatures were CMV infection and matching HLA type.

This clonotype came up once. Its specificity is not known. One entry per CDR3 protein, called by TCRdb with MiXCR from the reads. This table holds 200,000 or so distinct CDR3 sequences, 28% found once. The CDR3 totals 14 residues. The V gene's germline CDR1 is LGHNA and CDR2 YNFKEQ. The trim removed 8 bases at V and 11 bases at J, leaving 7 bases unmatched. Study results and limitations: It was HLA-C-restricted CMV-specific TCR beta clonotypes that dominated the response ex vivo. Totalled public TCR beta family frequency picked out people who carried CMV plus the relevant HLA.

J is TRBJ1-6 and V is TRBV4-2, with TRBD1 matching over 12 bases. The material sequenced was PBMCs. This TCR was recovered from a human donor in good health (CMV status not recorded). Some clones in this sample may be carry-over from other donors' samples. The CDR3 reads CASGSGQGATPLHF. CDR3 coding DNA: TGTGCCAGCGGGTCGGGACAGGGGGCTACACCCCTCCACTTT.